This paragraph reports one T cell receptor beta chain. Its target is not known. This sample is drawn from a study of shared clonotypes between healthy human individuals. Study outcomes and limitations: Sequencing depth was predicted to influence how clonotypes are shared among donors. Several donors held about 5% of naive CD4 clonotypes in common.

The test was conducted at deep level. Measured with immunoSEQ multiplex PCR; TCRdb has only the in-frame clones, and not every one. Of 2 million or so clones in the sample, roughly 94% are singletons; the top ten hold 0.13%. CDR3 length equals 14 residues. V lost 5 bases, J lost 4 bases, and 13 bases lay in between. Per the germline V gene, CDR1 is SGHTA and CDR2 is FQGTGA. This clonotype was obtained from a man between 18 and 29 years old in good health. The sequenced material came from naive CD4+ T cells sorted from blood. Subset in this sample: CD45RA+ positively selected. This chain connects TRBV7-3 to TRBJ2-3, with D tentatively TRBD1 or TRBD2 (6 bases each). CDR3 DNA: TGTGCCAGCAGCCCTCGGGGGCCCCCAGATACGCAGTATTTT. Translated: CASSPRGPPDTQYF.